Below are 16 T cell receptor beta chains sequenced from a single sample in a study of shared clonotypes between healthy human individuals. Using immunoSEQ multiplex PCR, the repertoire was profiled, and TCRdb retains in-frame clones only, with some absent. The table has 600,000 to 700,000 clones, around 78% seen once. The sequencing sample was made of memory CD4+ T cells sorted from blood. Subset: CD45RA-negative fraction. The receptors come from a woman aged 25 to 39 in good health.

On this clone itself: Other DNA sequences from this sample encode an identical CDR3 as well. V usage is TRBV7-2 and J usage is TRBJ2-1, with D unclear. Trimming shortened V by 1 base and J by 10 bases, and 5 bases separated the two germline ends. The germline V gene has CDR1 SGHTA and CDR2 FQGNSA. The CDR3 length is 11 residues. The CDR3 region is CASSLEGEQFF. CDR3 nucleotide sequence: TGTGCCAGCAGCTTAGAAGGGGAGCAGTTCTTC.

Note on this clone: A much bigger clone sits one base away, suggesting this may be a read error. Within the sample, other DNA sequences also encode this same CDR3. The chain recombines TRBV11-2 with TRBJ2-7; D call uncertain. Per germline, CDR1 SGHAT and CDR2 FQNNGV. The V end lost 0 bases, the J end lost 3 bases, and 3 bases lay between the germline ends. CDR3 size: 12 residues. The CDR3 DNA reads TGTGCCAGCAGCTTAGAGGGCTACGAGCAGTACTTC. It codes for CASSLEGYEQYF.

Remarks on this clone: This sample also contains other DNA sequences that code for the same CDR3. The chain couples TRBV6-1 to TRBJ2-7; unclear D gene. CDR3 length: 13 amino acids. The V gene lost 2 bases and the J gene lost 3 bases, with 8 bases spanning the gap. Germline values: CDR1 MNHNS, CDR2 SASEGT. For the CDR3, the DNA is TGTGCCAGCAGTGAAATTGCTAGCTACGAGCAGTACTTC. It codes for CASSEIASYEQYF.

This sequence joins TRBV23-1 and TRBJ2-7, with 8 bases aligning to TRBD1. TRBV23-1 is noted as an ORF with a role that remains uncertain. The CDR3 consists of 13 residues. V lost 6 bases, J lost 2 bases, and 3 bases stayed unmatched. CDR3 DNA sequence: TGCGCCAGCAGGGACAGGGAAACCTACGAGCAGTACTTC. Translating gives CASRDRETYEQYF.

This clone has a handful of counts. The V gene is TRBV11-2, the J gene TRBJ1-2; no definite D call. Germline CDR1 is SGHAT and CDR2 is FQNNGV. This CDR3 has 14 residues. Trimming took off 4 bases at V and 7 bases at J, with 16 bases between the two ends. This CDR3 reads CASSYRTASVGYTF. The CDR3 coding sequence is TGTGCCAGCAGCTACCGGACCGCTTCCGTTGGCTACACCTTC. Variable domain in full (rest from reference TRBV11-2 and TRBJ1-2): EAGVAQSPRYKIIEKRQSVAFWCNPISGHATLYWYQQILGQGPKLLIQFQNNGVVDDSQLPKDRFSAERLKGVDSTLKIQPAKLEDSAVYLCASSYRTASVGYTFGSGTRLTVV.

The J gene is TRBJ2-1, the V gene TRBV2, with D possibly being TRBD2 (6 bases). CDR1 and CDR2 (germline): SNHLY, FYNNEI. The CDR3 runs to 14 residues. Trimming stripped 6 bases from V and 5 bases from J, with 14 bases between. The CDR3 here is CASSSGTWNNEQFF. CDR3 nucleotide sequence: TGTGCCAGCAGCTCCGGGACTTGGAACAATGAGCAGTTCTTC.

The chain recombines TRBV29-1 with TRBJ2-5; 8 bases agree with TRBD2. This CDR3 has 12 residues. CDR1 and CDR2 from the germline V gene are SQVTM and ANQGSEA. V trimming: 6 bases; J trimming: 3 bases; junction bases outside the gene matches: 3. The CDR3 DNA is TGCAGCGTGTTGGGACTAGAAGAGACCCAGTACTTC. This gives the protein CSVLGLEETQYF.

This sequence joins TRBV28 and TRBJ1-1, with D perhaps matching TRBD1 (5 bases). Trimming stripped 7 bases from V and 3 bases from J, with 12 bases between. Per the germline V gene, CDR1 is MDHEN and CDR2 is SYDVKM. The CDR3 extends over 13 amino acids. The CDR3 region is CASKSRGYTEAFF. CDR3 in DNA: TGTGCCAGCAAAAGTAGGGGTTACACTGAAGCTTTCTTT.

This chain uses TRBV5-1 with TRBJ2-3; 9 nucleotides agree with TRBD1. Germline CDR1 and CDR2: SGHRS and YFSETQ. V dropped 4 bases and J dropped 0; count of bases not matched to a gene: 3. This CDR3 has 15 amino acids. The CDR3 here is CASSPGQGSTDTQYF. The CDR3, as DNA: TGCGCCAGCAGCCCGGGACAGGGAAGCACAGATACGCAGTATTTT.

V usage is TRBV25-1 and J usage is TRBJ2-7, with D possibly TRBD1 on 5 matching bases. This CDR3 is 13 amino acids long. The germline V gene has CDR1 MGHDK and CDR2 SYGVNS. V lost 7 bases and J lost 5, with 15 bases in between. The CDR3 sequence: CASIGQGHHEQYF. CDR3 nucleotides: TGTGCCAGCATTGGGCAGGGTCACCACGAGCAGTACTTC.

The J gene is TRBJ1-5, the V gene TRBV6-5; D not resolved. The CDR3 sequence is 14 residues long. V lost 6 bases, J lost 3 bases, and 12 bases lay in between. Germline V CDR1 and CDR2: MNHEY, SVGAGI. This CDR3 reads CASSRGLNNQPQHF. CDR3 bases: TGTGCCAGCAGCCGCGGACTGAACAATCAGCCCCAGCATTTT.

The V gene is TRBV27, the J gene TRBJ2-5; 7 positions agree with TRBD2. There are 16 residues in the CDR3. V was clipped by 8 bases and J by 5 bases; unmatched bases: 17. Germline V gene data show CDR1 as MNHEY and CDR2 as SMNVEV (reference sequence). CDR3 sequence reads: CASGRLGGSREETQYF. CDR3 DNA sequence: TGTGCCAGCGGACGGCTGGGCGGGAGTAGAGAGGAGACCCAGTACTTC.

The rearrangement links TRBV5-1 to TRBJ1-1, with 12 bases lining up with TRBD1. CDR3 length equals 13 residues. Germline V gene data show CDR1 as SGHRS and CDR2 as YFSETQ. Trimming cost V 5 bases and J 10 bases; bases outside gene matches: 6. CDR3 residues: CASSPGTGGTAFF. For the CDR3, the DNA is TGCGCCAGCAGTCCCGGGACAGGGGGCACAGCTTTCTTT. The full variable domain, in which reference TRBV5-1 and TRBJ1-1 provide the parts outside the CDR3, is KAGVTQTPRYLIKTRGQQVTLSCSPISGHRSVSWYQQTPGQGLQFLFEYFSETQRNKGNFPGRFSGRQFSNSRSEMNVSTLELGDSALYLCASSPGTGGTAFFGQGTRLTVV.

At least ten counts were recorded for this clone. V is TRBV29-1 and J is TRBJ2-2; D remains unclear. The CDR3 runs 15 residues. The germline V and J ends were trimmed by 5 bases and 6 bases, with 19 bases remaining between them. Germline loops: CDR1 SQVTM, CDR2 ANQGSEA. The CDR3 loop is CSVSRAPALSGELFF. The DNA of the CDR3 is TGCAGCGTTTCGCGTGCCCCGGCCCTATCCGGGGAGCTGTTTTTT.

The chain links TRBV10-1 to TRBJ1-3; D is unresolved. Germline lookup yields CDR1 WNHNN and CDR2 SYGVQD (reference sequence). V lost 9 bases and J lost 0, with 6 bases in between. The CDR3 runs to 12 residues. The CDR3 spells CASRGSGNTIYF. CDR3 bases: TGCGCCAGTCGCGGCTCTGGAAACACCATATATTTT.

Points on this clone: Distinct nucleotide sequences in the sample also encode this CDR3. This chain links TRBV5-1 with TRBJ1-2; possibly TRBD1 for D (6 bases). Germline V CDR1 and CDR2: SGHRS, YFSETQ. With 1 base removed from V and 0 bases from J, the gap between germline ends came to 10 bases. The CDR3 totals 15 residues. The CDR3 region has the DNA TGCGCCAGCAGCTTGAGTCCAGGGGCTAACTATGGCTACACCTTC. As protein: CASSLSPGANYGYTF.